This is a list of T cell receptor beta chains from one sample in a study of T cells in Graves' hyperthyroidism and ophthalmopathy. From the multiplex PCR reads, TCRdb called clonotypes with MiXCR, one entry per CDR3 protein. The sample includes fewer than 300,000 distinct CDR3 sequences, 20% to 30% of them seen just once. The sample consisted of blood. All receptors come from a man between 35 and 55 years old with Graves' hyperthyroidism that later progressed to Graves' ophthalmopathy. Both conserved end residues are part of each CDR3. The order of the fields is J gene, D gene, clone size, V gene, CDR3 DNA, CDR3 protein. A D gene is named only where the DNA matches it firmly. Clone size is given for some rows only: seen once, a few or many times, or a class if the clone is expanded.

J gene: TRBJ2-7; D gene: TRBD1; clone size: many; V gene: TRBV9; CDR3 DNA: TGTGCCAGCGGGGGACAGTTGGCTTACGAGCAGTACTTC; CDR3 protein: CASGGQLAYEQYF
J gene: TRBJ2-7; D gene: TRBD1; clone size: .; V gene: TRBV6-1; CDR3 DNA: TGTGCCAGCAGAGGCGGGGACAGGGGGCCCGAGCAGTACTTC; CDR3 protein: CASRGGDRGPEQYF
J gene: TRBJ2-7; D gene: TRBD1; clone size: few; V gene: TRBV12-3/TRBV12-4; CDR3 DNA: TGTGCCAGCAGTTTTGGGCCCGACAGGGGCAACTACGAGCAGTACTTC; CDR3 protein: CASSFGPDRGNYEQYF
J gene: TRBJ2-7; D gene: TRBD2; clone size: many; V gene: TRBV11-1; CDR3 DNA: TGTGCCAGCAGCTCCAGGGCTAGCGGGAGTATCAACGAGCAGTACTTC; CDR3 protein: CASSSRASGSINEQYF
J gene: TRBJ2-5; D gene: .; clone size: many; V gene: TRBV6-5; CDR3 DNA: TGTGCCAGCAGTTCGGACTTTAATCTGGAGACCCAGTACTTC; CDR3 protein: CASSSDFNLETQYF
J gene: TRBJ1-2; D gene: .; clone size: many; V gene: TRBV9; CDR3 DNA: TGTGCCAGCAGCGGGACTACGACTGGCCCGAACTATGGCTACACCTTC; CDR3 protein: CASSGTTTGPNYGYTF
J gene: TRBJ2-7; D gene: .; clone size: .; V gene: TRBV12-3/TRBV12-4; CDR3 DNA: TGTGCCAGCACCCCTCTAGGGTTCTCCGAGCAGTACTTC; CDR3 protein: CASTPLGFSEQYF
J gene: TRBJ2-4; D gene: TRBD1; clone size: many; V gene: TRBV10-3; CDR3 DNA: TGTGCCATCAGTTCGGACAGGGGAAACATTCAGTACTTC; CDR3 protein: CAISSDRGNIQYF
J gene: TRBJ2-5; D gene: TRBD2; clone size: many; V gene: TRBV4-1; CDR3 DNA: TGCGCCAGCAGCCAAGGCCTAGCGGGGGGCGAGACCCAGTACTTC; CDR3 protein: CASSQGLAGGETQYF
J gene: TRBJ1-2; D gene: .; clone size: many; V gene: TRBV12-3/TRBV12-4; CDR3 DNA: TGTGCCAGCAGCCCCAGAACTAACTATGGCTACACCTTC; CDR3 protein: CASSPRTNYGYTF
J gene: TRBJ1-5; D gene: TRBD1; clone size: .; V gene: TRBV18; CDR3 DNA: TGTGCCAGCTCACCTCGGACAGGGGAAAATCAGCCCCAGCATTTT; CDR3 protein: CASSPRTGENQPQHF
J gene: TRBJ2-7; D gene: TRBD1; clone size: .; V gene: TRBV5-1; CDR3 DNA: TGCGCCAGCAGCTTGTGGACAGGAAATTCCTACGAGCAGTACTTC; CDR3 protein: CASSLWTGNSYEQYF
J gene: TRBJ2-7; D gene: .; clone size: many; V gene: TRBV20-1; CDR3 DNA: TGCAGTGCTAGGCCGGGGGCGAGACACGAGCAGTACTTC; CDR3 protein: CSARPGARHEQYF
J gene: TRBJ2-5; D gene: .; clone size: many; V gene: TRBV24-1; CDR3 DNA: TGTGCCACCAGTGATATCGGCGGAGTCGGAGAGACCCAGTACTTC; CDR3 protein: CATSDIGGVGETQYF
J gene: TRBJ2-2; D gene: .; clone size: many; V gene: TRBV12-3/TRBV12-4; CDR3 DNA: TGTGCCAGCATTCGGCAGGGCAACACCGGGGAGCTGTTTTTT; CDR3 protein: CASIRQGNTGELFF
J gene: TRBJ2-7; D gene: TRBD2; clone size: .; V gene: TRBV2; CDR3 DNA: TGTGCCAGCAGGCCAACTAGCGGGAGGGCCTCCGAGCAGTACTTC; CDR3 protein: CASRPTSGRASEQYF
J gene: TRBJ2-4; D gene: .; clone size: .; V gene: TRBV5-1; CDR3 DNA: TGCGCCAGCAGCCCCGGGATGGCTCAGGGACTAGCCAAAAACATTCAGTACTTC; CDR3 protein: CASSPGMAQGLAKNIQYF
J gene: TRBJ1-5; D gene: .; clone size: many; V gene: TRBV19; CDR3 DNA: TGTGCCAGTATTCCACACGGAGAGGGCAATCAGCCCCAGCATTTT; CDR3 protein: CASIPHGEGNQPQHF
J gene: TRBJ1-1; D gene: .; clone size: many; V gene: TRBV3-1; CDR3 DNA: TGTGCCAGCAGCCCTCTCGGGAAGAAAGAAGCTTTCTTT; CDR3 protein: CASSPLGKKEAFF
J gene: TRBJ1-6; D gene: TRBD1; clone size: many; V gene: TRBV5-1; CDR3 DNA: TGCGCCAGCAGCACCGGGACAGGGGATTCACCCCTCCACTTT; CDR3 protein: CASSTGTGDSPLHF
J gene: TRBJ1-2; D gene: TRBD1; clone size: .; V gene: TRBV2; CDR3 DNA: TGTGCCAGCAGTGGGCAGACAGGGGGCTTTGGTGGCTACACCTTC; CDR3 protein: CASSGQTGGFGGYTF
J gene: TRBJ2-2; D gene: TRBD2; clone size: many; V gene: TRBV6-9; CDR3 DNA: TGTGCCAGCAGTTATTCGGGTACTAGCGGATGCACCGGGGAGCTGTTTTTT; CDR3 protein: CASSYSGTSGCTGELFF
J gene: TRBJ1-6; D gene: .; clone size: many; V gene: TRBV27; CDR3 DNA: TGTGCCAGCAGAGGTGAAGGTCGTAATTCACCCCTCCACTTT; CDR3 protein: CASRGEGRNSPLHF
J gene: TRBJ2-7; D gene: .; clone size: many; V gene: TRBV3-1; CDR3 DNA: TGTGCCAGCAGCCAAGTCTGGACCCAGGGCGCGCGCGAGCAGTACTTC; CDR3 protein: CASSQVWTQGAREQYF
J gene: TRBJ1-1; D gene: .; clone size: many; V gene: TRBV5-1; CDR3 DNA: TGCGCCAGCAGCTTGTTGACAGGACCTCTCACTGAAGCTTTCTTT; CDR3 protein: CASSLLTGPLTEAFF
J gene: TRBJ1-5; D gene: TRBD1; clone size: many; V gene: TRBV19; CDR3 DNA: TGTGCCAGTAGTATTTGGACAGGAGGCAATCAGCCCCAGCATTTT; CDR3 protein: CASSIWTGGNQPQHF
J gene: TRBJ1-5; D gene: TRBD1; clone size: many; V gene: TRBV7-2; CDR3 DNA: TGTGCCAGCAGCTGGAACGACAGGGGAGGCCAGCCCCAGCATTTT; CDR3 protein: CASSWNDRGGQPQHF
J gene: TRBJ1-1; D gene: TRBD1; clone size: .; V gene: TRBV28; CDR3 DNA: TGTGCCAGCAGTTCACAAATCCGGACAGGGCGAGGGGACACTGAAGCTTTCTTT; CDR3 protein: CASSSQIRTGRGDTEAFF
J gene: TRBJ2-7; D gene: .; clone size: many; V gene: TRBV27; CDR3 DNA: TGTGCCAGCAGTTTAGTATTGACACAGGGATATAGCGAGCAGTACTTC; CDR3 protein: CASSLVLTQGYSEQYF
J gene: TRBJ1-2; D gene: TRBD1; clone size: .; V gene: TRBV6-2/TRBV6-3; CDR3 DNA: TGTGCCAGCAGACCAAGACAGGGGGCATTTGGCTACACCTTC; CDR3 protein: CASRPRQGAFGYTF
J gene: TRBJ2-2; D gene: TRBD2; clone size: many; V gene: TRBV30; CDR3 DNA: TGTGCCTCCACTAAGCGGGAGTTTCTCGGGGAGCTGTTTTTT; CDR3 protein: CASTKREFLGELFF
J gene: TRBJ2-7; D gene: TRBD1; clone size: .; V gene: TRBV28; CDR3 DNA: TGTGCCAGCAGTTTGACCGGGACAGACAGCGAGCAGTACTTC; CDR3 protein: CASSLTGTDSEQYF
J gene: TRBJ2-7; D gene: .; clone size: .; V gene: TRBV30; CDR3 DNA: TGTGCCTGGGGATCGCTGCACGAGCAGTACTTC; CDR3 protein: CAWGSLHEQYF
J gene: TRBJ2-5; D gene: TRBD2; clone size: many; V gene: TRBV24-1; CDR3 DNA: TGTGCCTCGGCTAGCGGGTCCGGGGGAACCCAGTACTTC; CDR3 protein: CASASGSGGTQYF
J gene: TRBJ2-7; D gene: TRBD1; clone size: many; V gene: TRBV9; CDR3 DNA: TGTGCCAGCGGGACAGGGTTCGAGTACGAGCAGTACTTC; CDR3 protein: CASGTGFEYEQYF
J gene: TRBJ2-7; D gene: TRBD2; clone size: many; V gene: TRBV27; CDR3 DNA: TGTGCCAGCAGTGTACTAGCGGGAGGGCTCGAGCAGTACTTC; CDR3 protein: CASSVLAGGLEQYF
J gene: TRBJ2-5; D gene: TRBD1; clone size: many; V gene: TRBV7-8; CDR3 DNA: TGTGCCAGCAGCTTAACGGGACAGGGTTCAGAGACCCAGTACTTC; CDR3 protein: CASSLTGQGSETQYF
J gene: TRBJ1-2; D gene: TRBD1; clone size: many; V gene: TRBV5-1; CDR3 DNA: TGCGCCAGCAGCTCACAGGGGGTACATGGCTACACCTTC; CDR3 protein: CASSSQGVHGYTF
J gene: TRBJ2-7; D gene: .; clone size: .; V gene: TRBV6-1; CDR3 DNA: TGTGCCAGCTCCAGTACGGAGTCCTACGAGCAGTACTTC; CDR3 protein: CASSSTESYEQYF
J gene: TRBJ1-6; D gene: TRBD1; clone size: .; V gene: TRBV28; CDR3 DNA: TGTGCCAGCAGGGGCCCAGGGGGCTCCTATAATTCACCCCTCCACTTT; CDR3 protein: CASRGPGGSYNSPLHF
J gene: TRBJ2-7; D gene: .; clone size: many; V gene: TRBV5-1; CDR3 DNA: TGCGCCAGCAGCTTTGCAGAGACCTACGAGCAGTACTTC; CDR3 protein: CASSFAETYEQYF
J gene: TRBJ2-7; D gene: TRBD2; clone size: many; V gene: TRBV7-8; CDR3 DNA: TGTGCCAGCAGCCTTAGCGGGAACGAGCAGTACTTC; CDR3 protein: CASSLSGNEQYF
J gene: TRBJ2-5; D gene: .; clone size: many; V gene: TRBV5-8; CDR3 DNA: TGTGCCAGCAGCCGGCGGTTTGAGACCCAGTACTTC; CDR3 protein: CASSRRFETQYF
J gene: TRBJ2-5; D gene: TRBD2; clone size: .; V gene: TRBV6-1; CDR3 DNA: TGTGCCATGGGTACTAGCGGGAGGGCTGGGTTGGCCCAGTACTTC; CDR3 protein: CAMGTSGRAGLAQYF
J gene: TRBJ1-1; D gene: .; clone size: few; V gene: TRBV12-3/TRBV12-4; CDR3 DNA: TGTGCCAGCAGTCCCCGCCAGTCCGGCGCTGAAGCTTTCTTT; CDR3 protein: CASSPRQSGAEAFF
J gene: TRBJ2-7; D gene: .; clone size: many; V gene: TRBV9; CDR3 DNA: TGTGCCAGCAGCGGGGGGTGGGCCGGCTCCTACGAGCAGTACTTC; CDR3 protein: CASSGGWAGSYEQYF
J gene: TRBJ2-5; D gene: TRBD2; clone size: few; V gene: TRBV4-2; CDR3 DNA: TGTGCCAGCAGCCCCAGGACTAGCGGGAGGGTAGAGACCCAGTACTTC; CDR3 protein: CASSPRTSGRVETQYF
J gene: TRBJ1-2; D gene: .; clone size: many; V gene: TRBV3-1; CDR3 DNA: TGTGCCAGCAGCCAAGTAAGGGTAGGAGGCTACACCTTC; CDR3 protein: CASSQVRVGGYTF
J gene: TRBJ1-5; D gene: .; clone size: .; V gene: TRBV11-2; CDR3 DNA: TGTGCCAGCACTCTAACAGCGCAGGGCATTAGCAATCAGCCCCAGCATTTT; CDR3 protein: CASTLTAQGISNQPQHF
J gene: TRBJ2-7; D gene: .; clone size: many; V gene: TRBV20-1; CDR3 DNA: TGCAGTGCGGTTCAACCAGGCGGATATTACGAGCAGTACTTC; CDR3 protein: CSAVQPGGYYEQYF
J gene: TRBJ1-2; D gene: .; clone size: many; V gene: TRBV27; CDR3 DNA: TGTGCCAGCAGTTTATCAGTGCGTAAATATGGCTACACCTTC; CDR3 protein: CASSLSVRKYGYTF
J gene: TRBJ2-5; D gene: .; clone size: .; V gene: TRBV25-1; CDR3 DNA: TGTGCCAGCGGGCACATGAAAGAGACCCAGTACTTC; CDR3 protein: CASGHMKETQYF